Given below is one T cell receptor beta chain in context. No cognate antigen has been identified for it. No base quality values were provided; no much bigger clone lies one nucleotide off. The data derive from a study of blood T cell repertoires in COVID-19 (dated by TCRdb to about 2020). Study-wide context: Collaborator samples came from the United States, Italy and Spain and covered acute and convalescent phases of COVID-19. The samples were drawn from two sources: the first 160 participants of the ongoing ImmuneRACE study, and 1,000 to 1,500 subjects contributed by 6 global collaborators. The prospective study material was composed of cDNA or gDNA derived from T cells, B-cell-depleted T cells, or PBMCs. Deeply sampled blood TCRbeta repertoires from subjects exposed to, actively infected with, or recovered from COVID-19 were included in the dataset. Sample metadata almost always included a de-identified subject ID, COVID-19 status, age in years and sex. A freely available public database, intended as a resource for researchers studying the immune response to SARS-CoV-2, is where the repertoires were released. Where available, HLA class I and class II types were taken from metadata supplied by the sample provider and were not determined by assay-based typing.

TCRbeta CDR3 regions were amplified from genomic DNA by means of the immunoSEQ Assay, a bias-controlled multiplex PCR. In the original analysis: Nucleated cell counts per sample were estimated from amplification of reference gene primers within the assay. Sequence reads were collapsed and filtered to measure the absolute abundance of every unique TCRbeta CDR3 rearrangement. For each sample, productive Simpson clonality was calculated by taking the square root of Simpson's diversity index across productive rearrangements. As stored in TCRdb, this immuneACCESS dataset retains in-frame rearrangements with V and J assigned. A fraction of the clones does not appear; measured against another copy, unresolved V genes explain less than half of the discrepancy, and the remainder lacks a known reason. For V, J and clone size, that table is used; D and trimming come from the DNA. Present in this sample are some 150,000 clones, around 73% of which were seen just once. 5% to 7% of the sample comes from the top ten.

General study outcomes and caveats: Clinical and demographic metadata were provided uncurated, with the amount varying by source and participant.

According to the germline V gene (reference sequence), CDR1 reads WNHNN and CDR2 reads SYGVQD. V loses 6 bases of germline sequence and J loses 1 base, and the interval between the two ends is 9 bases. The CDR3 runs 13 amino acids, cysteine and phenylalanine included. The sequence is cut down to CDR3 DNA, 39 bases in frame from base 1. Participants in the prospective study were aged roughly 18 to 89 years, lived in 24 United States geographic areas, and enrolled through a virtual design. In the prospective study, cohorts were assigned on the basis of participant-reported clinical history obtained from a screening survey and a study questionnaire. ImmuneRACE Cohort 3 recovered participants were defined by two consecutive negative NP/OP PCR tests, healthcare professional clearance, or symptom resolution. In the prospective study, whole blood, serum and a nasopharyngeal or oropharyngeal swab were collected from each participant by mobile phlebotomists. Over an approximately two-month period, participants in the prospective study had the option of providing additional blood draws and questionnaires. Prospective study blood samples were shipped either frozen or at room temperature before DNA extraction.

Material for sequencing was PBMCs or T cells enriched from blood (not recorded which). The chain joins TRBV10-1 to TRBJ1-1, with a tentative D gene TRBD1 over 6 matching bases. The sequence came from a woman aged 45-60 years who had recovered from COVID-19. This receptor carries the CDR3 CASRRTANTEAFF. The bases are TGCGCCAGCAGACGGACAGCGAACACTGAAGCTTTCTTT.